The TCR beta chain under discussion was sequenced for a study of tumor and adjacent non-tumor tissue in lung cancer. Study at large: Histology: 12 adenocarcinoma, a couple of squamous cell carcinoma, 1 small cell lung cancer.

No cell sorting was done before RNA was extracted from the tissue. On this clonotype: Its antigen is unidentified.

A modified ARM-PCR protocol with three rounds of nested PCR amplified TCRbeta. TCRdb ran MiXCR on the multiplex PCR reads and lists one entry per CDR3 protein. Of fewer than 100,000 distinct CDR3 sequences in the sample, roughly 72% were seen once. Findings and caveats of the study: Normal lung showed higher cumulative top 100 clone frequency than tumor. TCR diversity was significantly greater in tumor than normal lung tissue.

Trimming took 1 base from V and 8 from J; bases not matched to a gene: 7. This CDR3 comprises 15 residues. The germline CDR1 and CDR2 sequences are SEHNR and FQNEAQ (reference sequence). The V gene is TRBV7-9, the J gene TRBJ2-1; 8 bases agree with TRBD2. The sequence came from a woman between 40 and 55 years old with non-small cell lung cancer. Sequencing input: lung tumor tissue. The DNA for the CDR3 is TGTGCCAGCAGCTTAGTCGTAGCGGGGCGTGATGAGCAGTTCTTC. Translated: CASSLVVAGRDEQFF. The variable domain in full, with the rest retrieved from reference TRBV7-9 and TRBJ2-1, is DTGVSQNPRHKITKRGQNVTFRCDPISEHNRLYWYRQTLGQGPEFLTYFQNEAQLEKSRLLSDRFSAERPKGSFSTLEIQRTEQGDSAMYLCASSLVVAGRDEQFFGPGTRLTVL.